The rows below give T cell receptor beta chains drawn from one sample of a study of cytomegalovirus exposure and HLA in healthy donors. This table comes from immunoSEQ multiplex PCR, and its TCRdb copy is limited to in-frame clones, with some not included. The sample has some 140,000 clones, approximately 80% seen once. The sequenced sample was PBMCs. The source of these receptors is a male donor in good health and CMV-seropositive. Both conserved end residues are part of each CDR3. The D gene is left open where the match is weak. A clone size is listed for some rows: how often the clone was seen (once, few, many), or a class if it is expanded.

d_call: TRBD2
clone_size: .
j_call: TRBJ2-5
v_call: TRBV9
cdr3_aa: CASSVASGGQETQYF
cdr3_nt: TGTGCCAGCAGCGTAGCTAGCGGGGGTCAAGAGACCCAGTACTTC

d_call: TRBD2
clone_size: .
j_call: TRBJ2-1
v_call: TRBV18
cdr3_aa: CASSPTGTSVRFF
cdr3_nt: TGTGCCAGCTCACCTACCGGGACTAGCGTTCGGTTCTTC

d_call: .
clone_size: .
j_call: TRBJ1-4
v_call: TRBV11-2
cdr3_aa: CASSLRSVPNEKLFF
cdr3_nt: TGTGCCAGCAGCCTCCGATCGGTGCCAAATGAAAAACTGTTTTTT

d_call: .
clone_size: few
j_call: TRBJ1-4
v_call: TRBV4-3
cdr3_aa: CASSQETASGNEKLFF
cdr3_nt: TGCGCCAGCAGCCAAGAAACAGCATCAGGGAATGAAAAACTGTTTTTT

d_call: TRBD1
clone_size: few
j_call: TRBJ2-1
v_call: TRBV7-2
cdr3_aa: CASSRARGQGYDNEQFF
cdr3_nt: TGTGCCAGCAGCAGGGCTAGGGGGCAGGGATACGACAATGAGCAGTTCTTC

d_call: .
clone_size: .
j_call: TRBJ1-5
v_call: TRBV10-2
cdr3_aa: CASSVGGPYSNQPQHF
cdr3_nt: TGCGCCAGCAGTGTGGGGGGACCTTATAGCAATCAGCCCCAGCATTTT

d_call: .
clone_size: .
j_call: TRBJ2-7
v_call: TRBV5-1
cdr3_aa: CASSLQGGGGYEQYF
cdr3_nt: TGCGCCAGCAGCTTGCAGGGAGGGGGGGGCTACGAGCAGTACTTC

d_call: TRBD1
clone_size: .
j_call: TRBJ2-7
v_call: TRBV10-2
cdr3_aa: CASQRTGGEQYF
cdr3_nt: TGCGCCAGCCAGAGGACAGGGGGCGAGCAGTACTTC

d_call: .
clone_size: .
j_call: TRBJ2-5
v_call: TRBV2
cdr3_aa: CASSESPGGETQYF
cdr3_nt: TGTGCCAGCAGTGAATCCCCGGGTGGAGAGACCCAGTACTTC

d_call: .
clone_size: once
j_call: TRBJ2-7
v_call: TRBV18
cdr3_aa: CASSPSAGKLYEQYF
cdr3_nt: TGTGCCAGCTCACCATCCGCAGGGAAACTCTACGAGCAGTACTTC

d_call: TRBD2
clone_size: .
j_call: TRBJ2-3
v_call: TRBV29-1
cdr3_aa: CSVDPGGGRTDTQYF
cdr3_nt: TGCAGCGTTGACCCCGGCGGGGGGCGCACAGATACGCAGTATTTT

d_call: TRBD2
clone_size: .
j_call: TRBJ2-3
v_call: TRBV10-2
cdr3_aa: CASGPGLGNADTQYF
cdr3_nt: TGCGCCAGTGGACCGGGACTAGGTAATGCAGATACGCAGTATTTT

d_call: TRBD2
clone_size: once
j_call: TRBJ2-1
v_call: TRBV28
cdr3_aa: CASSLTGGPNEQFF
cdr3_nt: TGTGCCAGCAGTTTAACGGGAGGGCCCAATGAGCAGTTCTTC

d_call: TRBD2
clone_size: .
j_call: TRBJ2-3
v_call: TRBV6-4
cdr3_aa: CASSATSGGATDTQYF
cdr3_nt: TGTGCCAGCAGCGCCACTAGCGGGGGGGCGACAGATACGCAGTATTTT

d_call: TRBD1
clone_size: .
j_call: TRBJ1-1
v_call: TRBV19
cdr3_aa: CASSPGTGGWAGMNTEAFF
cdr3_nt: TGTGCCAGTAGTCCAGGGACAGGGGGCTGGGCAGGGATGAACACTGAAGCTTTCTTT

d_call: TRBD1
clone_size: .
j_call: TRBJ1-4
v_call: TRBV5-4
cdr3_aa: CASSWDRGREKLFF
cdr3_nt: TGTGCCAGCAGCTGGGACAGGGGGAGGGAAAAACTGTTTTTT

d_call: .
clone_size: few
j_call: TRBJ2-3
v_call: TRBV25-1
cdr3_aa: CASSQTSITDTQYF
cdr3_nt: TGTGCCAGCAGCCAGACTAGTATAACAGATACGCAGTATTTT

d_call: .
clone_size: few
j_call: TRBJ1-5
v_call: TRBV19
cdr3_aa: CASSQQVNQPQHF
cdr3_nt: TGTGCCAGTAGTCAACAGGTCAATCAGCCCCAGCATTTT

d_call: .
clone_size: .
j_call: TRBJ2-1
v_call: TRBV6-5
cdr3_aa: CASSYSRGSYNEQFF
cdr3_nt: TGTGCCAGCAGTTACTCTAGGGGCTCCTACAATGAGCAGTTCTTC

d_call: .
clone_size: .
j_call: TRBJ2-7
v_call: TRBV4-3
cdr3_aa: CASSQDVRGTYEQYF
cdr3_nt: TGCGCCAGCAGCCAAGATGTAAGAGGTACCTACGAGCAGTACTTC

d_call: .
clone_size: .
j_call: TRBJ1-6
v_call: TRBV5-6
cdr3_aa: CASSLIGSSYNSPLHF
cdr3_nt: TGTGCCAGCAGCTTAATCGGGAGCTCCTATAATTCACCCCTCCACTTT

d_call: .
clone_size: .
j_call: TRBJ2-7
v_call: TRBV7-2
cdr3_aa: CASSLGRPAASYEQYF
cdr3_nt: TGTGCCAGCAGCTTAGGGAGGCCAGCGGCCTCCTACGAGCAGTACTTC

d_call: .
clone_size: .
j_call: TRBJ1-3
v_call: TRBV7-9
cdr3_aa: CASSLARQPLGNTIYF
cdr3_nt: TGTGCCAGCAGCTTAGCGCGACAGCCCCTTGGAAACACCATATATTTT

d_call: TRBD2
clone_size: .
j_call: TRBJ2-1
v_call: TRBV7-3
cdr3_aa: CASSLSGLAGLDEQFF
cdr3_nt: TGTGCCAGCAGCTTAAGTGGACTAGCGGGTCTCGATGAGCAGTTCTTC

d_call: .
clone_size: .
j_call: TRBJ1-5
v_call: TRBV7-3
cdr3_aa: CASSLMGADQPQHF
cdr3_nt: TGTGCCAGCAGCTTAATGGGGGCAGATCAGCCCCAGCATTTT

d_call: TRBD2
clone_size: .
j_call: TRBJ2-7
v_call: TRBV27
cdr3_aa: CASSPGLALREQYF
cdr3_nt: TGTGCCAGCAGTCCGGGACTAGCGTTACGGGAGCAGTACTTC

d_call: TRBD2
clone_size: .
j_call: TRBJ2-5
v_call: TRBV6-1
cdr3_aa: CASTLTSGGEETQYF
cdr3_nt: TGTGCCAGCACCCTCACTAGCGGGGGAGAAGAGACCCAGTACTTC

d_call: TRBD1
clone_size: once
j_call: TRBJ2-7
v_call: TRBV6-5
cdr3_aa: CASSGGQGREQYF
cdr3_nt: TGTGCCAGCAGTGGTGGACAGGGTAGGGAGCAGTACTTC

d_call: TRBD2
clone_size: .
j_call: TRBJ2-3
v_call: TRBV4-3
cdr3_aa: CASSQDSAGGAPDTQYF
cdr3_nt: TGCGCCAGCAGCCAAGATTCGGCGGGAGGTGCCCCAGATACGCAGTATTTT

d_call: TRBD2
clone_size: .
j_call: TRBJ2-7
v_call: TRBV4-1
cdr3_aa: CASSQGERGVYEQYF
cdr3_nt: TGCGCCAGCAGCCAAGGCGAGCGGGGGGTGTACGAGCAGTACTTC

d_call: TRBD2
clone_size: .
j_call: TRBJ2-3
v_call: TRBV5-4
cdr3_aa: CASSLGSGGASDTQYF
cdr3_nt: TGTGCCAGCAGCTTGGGTAGCGGGGGGGCCTCAGATACGCAGTATTTT

d_call: TRBD2
clone_size: .
j_call: TRBJ2-1
v_call: TRBV5-4
cdr3_aa: CASSFQGGRFF
cdr3_nt: TGTGCCAGCAGCTTTCAGGGAGGGCGGTTCTTC